This T cell receptor beta chain was sequenced during a study of T cells after yellow fever vaccination. General study points: At 96% for CD4 and about 87% for CD8, most primary-vaccination clones showed up again after the booster. The secondary response was weaker but peaked faster, day 5 versus 15. The CD4 and CD8 compartments had a small share of their clonotypes in common.

Trimming cost V 2 bases and J 5 bases; bases outside gene matches: 7. The CDR3 spans 16 residues. Germline V lookup: CDR1 KGHSH, CDR2 LQKENI. The sample holds one count of this clonotype. Its antigen is currently unknown. Synthesis of TCR cDNA relied on 5'RACE template switching, which attached a universal primer site and UMIs. Using its own MiXCR run on the 5' RACE reads, TCRdb lists one record per CDR3 protein. The repertoire holds about 400,000 distinct CDR3 sequences, with under 14% as singletons. The genes are TRBV18 and TRBJ2-3; 10 nucleotides agree with TRBD1. This specimen was PBMCs, taken on the day of the first yellow fever vaccination. The sequence was obtained from a man younger than 35 who received the YFV17D yellow fever vaccine. The CDR3 nucleotides are TGTGCCAGCTCACCAGCGACGACAGGGGGCGGAGATACGCAGTATTTT. It translates to CASSPATTGGGDTQYF.